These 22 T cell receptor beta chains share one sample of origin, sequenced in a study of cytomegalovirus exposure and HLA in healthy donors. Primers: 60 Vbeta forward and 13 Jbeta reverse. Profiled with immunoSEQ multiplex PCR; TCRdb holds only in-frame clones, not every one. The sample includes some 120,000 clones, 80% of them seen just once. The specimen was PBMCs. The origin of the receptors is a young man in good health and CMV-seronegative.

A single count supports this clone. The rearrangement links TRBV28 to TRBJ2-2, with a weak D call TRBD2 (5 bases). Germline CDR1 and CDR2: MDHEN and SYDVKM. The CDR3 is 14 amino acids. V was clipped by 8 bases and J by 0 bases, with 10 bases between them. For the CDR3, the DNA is TGTGCCAGCCTAGCCCTAGCGAACACCGGGGAGCTGTTTTTT. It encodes CASLALANTGELFF.

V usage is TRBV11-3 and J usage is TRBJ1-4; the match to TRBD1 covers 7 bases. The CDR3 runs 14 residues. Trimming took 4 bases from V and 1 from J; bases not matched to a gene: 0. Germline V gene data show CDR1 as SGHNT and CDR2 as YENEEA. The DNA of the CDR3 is TGTGCCAGCAGCTACAGGGGAACTAATGAAAAACTGTTTTTT. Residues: CASSYRGTNEKLFF.

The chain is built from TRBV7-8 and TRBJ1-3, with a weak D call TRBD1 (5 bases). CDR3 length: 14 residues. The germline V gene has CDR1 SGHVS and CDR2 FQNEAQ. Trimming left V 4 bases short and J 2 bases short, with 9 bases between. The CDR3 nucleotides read TGTGCCAGCAGCTCGGGGGGTGCTGGAAACACCATATATTTT. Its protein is CASSSGGAGNTIYF.

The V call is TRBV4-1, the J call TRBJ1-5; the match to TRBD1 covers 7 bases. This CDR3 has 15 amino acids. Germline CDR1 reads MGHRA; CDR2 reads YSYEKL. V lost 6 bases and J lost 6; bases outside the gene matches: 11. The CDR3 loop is CASRPEQGLIQPQHF. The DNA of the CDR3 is TGCGCCAGCAGACCGGAACAGGGGTTGATTCAGCCCCAGCATTTT.

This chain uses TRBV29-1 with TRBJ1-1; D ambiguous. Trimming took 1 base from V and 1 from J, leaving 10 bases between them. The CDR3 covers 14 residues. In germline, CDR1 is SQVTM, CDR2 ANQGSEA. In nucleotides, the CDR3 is TGCAGCGTTGAAGGTGGAGGGCAGAACACTGAAGCTTTCTTT. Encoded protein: CSVEGGGQNTEAFF.

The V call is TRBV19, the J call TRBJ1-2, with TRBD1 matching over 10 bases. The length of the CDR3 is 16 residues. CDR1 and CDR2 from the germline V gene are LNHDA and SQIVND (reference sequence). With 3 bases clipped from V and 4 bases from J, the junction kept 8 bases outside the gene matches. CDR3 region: CASSIGTGALLYGYTF. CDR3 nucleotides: TGTGCCAGTAGTATCGGGACAGGGGCGCTCCTCTATGGCTACACCTTC.

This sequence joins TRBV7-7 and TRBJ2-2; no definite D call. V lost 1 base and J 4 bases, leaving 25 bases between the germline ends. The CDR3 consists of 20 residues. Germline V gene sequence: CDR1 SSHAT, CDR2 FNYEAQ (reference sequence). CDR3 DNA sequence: TGTGCCAGCAGCTTAGGTCTGGTTGGGCCTATGGGTGGAAGCACCGGGGAGCTGTTTTTT. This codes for CASSLGLVGPMGGSTGELFF.

CDR3 sequence (DNA): TGTGCCAGCAGCTTAGATCTCGTCGGTTCCTACGAGCAGTACTTC. This translates into CASSLDLVGSYEQYF. The chain recombines TRBV7-2 with TRBJ2-7; D gene uncertain. The CDR3 is made up of 15 amino acids. V gave up 1 base and J gave up 1 base, with 11 bases separating them. CDR1 and CDR2 (germline): SGHTA, FQGNSA.

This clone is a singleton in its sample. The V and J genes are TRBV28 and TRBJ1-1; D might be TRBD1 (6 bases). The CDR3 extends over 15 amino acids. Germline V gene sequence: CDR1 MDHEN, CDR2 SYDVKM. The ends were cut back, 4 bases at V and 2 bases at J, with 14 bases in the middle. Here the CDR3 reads CASSSSDRFNTEAFF. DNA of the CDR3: TGTGCCAGCAGTTCATCCGACAGGTTTAACACTGAAGCTTTCTTT.

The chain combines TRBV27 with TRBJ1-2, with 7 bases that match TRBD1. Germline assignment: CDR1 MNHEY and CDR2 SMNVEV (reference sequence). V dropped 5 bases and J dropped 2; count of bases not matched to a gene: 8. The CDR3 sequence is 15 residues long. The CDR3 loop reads CASSPRTGLNYGYTF. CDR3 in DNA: TGTGCCAGCAGTCCGAGGACAGGATTAAACTATGGCTACACCTTC.

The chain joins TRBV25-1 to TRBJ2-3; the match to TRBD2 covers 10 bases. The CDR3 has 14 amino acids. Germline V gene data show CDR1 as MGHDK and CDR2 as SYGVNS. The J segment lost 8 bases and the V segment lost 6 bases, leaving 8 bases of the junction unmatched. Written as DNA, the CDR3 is TGTGCCAGCAGAGCGGGAGGGACCTGGGCTACGCAGTATTTT. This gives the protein CASRAGGTWATQYF.

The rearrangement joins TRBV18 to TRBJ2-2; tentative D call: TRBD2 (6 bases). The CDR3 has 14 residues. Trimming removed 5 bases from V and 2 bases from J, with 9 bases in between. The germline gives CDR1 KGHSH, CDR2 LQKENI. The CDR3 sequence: CASSKGTNTGELFF. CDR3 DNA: TGTGCCAGCTCAAAGGGGACTAACACCGGGGAGCTGTTTTTT. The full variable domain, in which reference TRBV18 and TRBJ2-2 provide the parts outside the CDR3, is NAGVMQNPRHLVRRRGQEARLRCSPMKGHSHVYWYRQLPEEGLKFMVYLQKENIIDESGMPKERFSAEFPKEGPSILRIQQVVRGDSAAYFCASSKGTNTGELFFGEGSRLTVL.

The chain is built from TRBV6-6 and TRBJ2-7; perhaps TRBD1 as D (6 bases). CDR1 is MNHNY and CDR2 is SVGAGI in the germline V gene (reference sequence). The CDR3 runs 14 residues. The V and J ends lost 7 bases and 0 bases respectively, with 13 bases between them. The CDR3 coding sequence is TGTGCCAGCACTAGGGTGGACAGCTCCTACGAGCAGTACTTC. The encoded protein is CASTRVDSSYEQYF.

The CDR3 DNA reads as TGTGCCAGTAGTATGGACGTCCCCGCTAGCGGGGGCCAAGAGACCCAGTACTTC. This sequence encodes CASSMDVPASGGQETQYF. This chain joins TRBV19 and TRBJ2-5, with TRBD2 matching 10 bases. The length of the CDR3 is 18 residues. V gave up 3 bases and J gave up 1 base; unmatched junction bases: 11. Germline loops: CDR1 LNHDA, CDR2 SQIVND (reference sequence).

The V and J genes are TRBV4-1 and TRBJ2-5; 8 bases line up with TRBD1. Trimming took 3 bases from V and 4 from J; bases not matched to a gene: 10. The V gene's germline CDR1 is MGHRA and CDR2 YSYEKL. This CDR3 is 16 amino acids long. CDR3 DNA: TGCGCCAGCAGCCAGACTCAGACAGGGGAAGGAGAGACCCAGTACTTC. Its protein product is CASSQTQTGEGETQYF.

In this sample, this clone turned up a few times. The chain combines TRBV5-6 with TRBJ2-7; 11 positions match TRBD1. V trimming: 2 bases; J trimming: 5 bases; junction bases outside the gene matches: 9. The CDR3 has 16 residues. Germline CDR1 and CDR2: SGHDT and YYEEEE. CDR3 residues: CASSFGQGALGDEQYF. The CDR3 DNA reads TGTGCCAGCAGCTTTGGACAGGGGGCTCTTGGGGACGAGCAGTACTTC.

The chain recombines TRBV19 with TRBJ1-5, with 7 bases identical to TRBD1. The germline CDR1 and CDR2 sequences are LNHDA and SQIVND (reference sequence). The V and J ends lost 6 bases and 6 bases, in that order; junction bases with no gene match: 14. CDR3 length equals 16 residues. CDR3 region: CASSGNRDSLGQPQHF. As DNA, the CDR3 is TGTGCCAGTAGCGGTAATAGGGACAGTCTAGGTCAGCCCCAGCATTTT.

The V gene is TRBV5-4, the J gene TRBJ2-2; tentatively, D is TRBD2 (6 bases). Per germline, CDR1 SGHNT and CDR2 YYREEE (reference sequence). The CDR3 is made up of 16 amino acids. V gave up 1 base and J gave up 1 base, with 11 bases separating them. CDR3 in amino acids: CASSLITSRNTGELFF. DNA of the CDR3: TGTGCCAGCAGCTTGATTACTAGCAGGAACACCGGGGAGCTGTTTTTT.

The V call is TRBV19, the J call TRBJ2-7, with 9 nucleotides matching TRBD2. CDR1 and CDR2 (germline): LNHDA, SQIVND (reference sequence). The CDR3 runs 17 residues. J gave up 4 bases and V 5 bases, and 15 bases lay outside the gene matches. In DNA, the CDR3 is TGTGCCAGTAGTCCATCAGTACGGCTAGCGGGATTTTACGAGCAGTACTTC. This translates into CASSPSVRLAGFYEQYF.

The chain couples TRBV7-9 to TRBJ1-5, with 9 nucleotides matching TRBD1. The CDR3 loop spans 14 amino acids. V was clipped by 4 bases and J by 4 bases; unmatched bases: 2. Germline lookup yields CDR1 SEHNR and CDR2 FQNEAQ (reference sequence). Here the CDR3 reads CASSSGQGNQPQHF. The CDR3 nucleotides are TGTGCCAGCAGCTCAGGACAGGGGAATCAGCCCCAGCATTTT.

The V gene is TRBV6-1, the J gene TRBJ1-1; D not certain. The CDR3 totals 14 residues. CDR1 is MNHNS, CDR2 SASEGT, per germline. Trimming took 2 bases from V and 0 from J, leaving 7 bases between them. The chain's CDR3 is CASSEPYMNTEAFF. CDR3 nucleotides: TGTGCCAGCAGTGAACCATACATGAACACTGAAGCTTTCTTT.

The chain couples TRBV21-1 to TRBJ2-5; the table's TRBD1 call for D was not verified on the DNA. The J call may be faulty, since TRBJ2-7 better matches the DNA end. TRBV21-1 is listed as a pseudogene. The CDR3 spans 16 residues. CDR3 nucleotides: TGTGCCAGCAGCAAAGCGGTCCCGGACAGGGGGTACGAGCAGTACTTC. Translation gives CASSKAVPDRGYEQYF.